These T cell receptor beta chains were read from a single sample in a study of T cell responses to AZD1222 COVID-19 vaccine. Repertoires were generated with immunoSEQ multiplex PCR, while TCRdb's copy carries only in-frame clones and drops some. Found here are under 200,000 clones, roughly 89% of them singletons; the top ten hold 1.6%. The sample here was peripheral blood, taken on day 0 of AZD1222 vaccination. The receptors were gathered from an adult in good health. The CDR3 runs from the conserved cysteine through the conserved F or W. D genes are given only for firm matches. Clone size is stated in some rows and not others, as once, few, many or a class when expanded.

>TRBJ2-2|once|TRBV5-4|-
TGTGCCAGCAGCTTTGCAAGGGGCCAGAACACCGGGGAGCTGTTTTTT
CASSFARGQNTGELFF
>TRBJ2-3|-|TRBV15|TRBD2
TGTGCCACCAGCAGGTCAAGGACTAGCGGGGGGGTTTCAGATACGCAGTATTTT
CATSRSRTSGGVSDTQYF
>TRBJ1-1|-|TRBV7-9|-
TGTGCCAGCAGCTATGGTGGCGGGGCTTTCTTT
CASSYGGGAFF
>TRBJ1-3|-|TRBV12-5|TRBD1
TGTGCTGGCCCGTCGGAAGACAGGGGGCTTGGAAACACCATATATTTT
CAGPSEDRGLGNTIYF
>TRBJ2-2|-|TRBV5-4|-
TGTGCCAGCAGCCAATACCAAGGCACCGGGGAGCTGTTTTTT
CASSQYQGTGELFF
>TRBJ1-4|-|TRBV6-5|-
TGTGCCAGCAGAGGTTCGAGTAAGCATGATGAAAAACTGTTTTTT
CASRGSSKHDEKLFF
>TRBJ2-2|-|TRBV6-6|TRBD1
TGTGCCAGCAGATTCCCGGGACAGGGCAGCACCGGGGAGCTGTTTTTT
CASRFPGQGSTGELFF
>TRBJ1-1|-|TRBV6-5|-
TGTGCCAGCAGTTACTCGTGGCAGGGTGGCACTGAAGCTTTCTTT
CASSYSWQGGTEAFF
>TRBJ2-2|few|TRBV27|-
TGTGCCAGCAGTTTATGGGGGGGCCCCAACACCGGGGAGCTGTTTTTT
CASSLWGGPNTGELFF
>TRBJ2-2|-|TRBV27|TRBD1
TGTGCCAGCAGACCCCGGACAGGGCGAACCGGGGAGCTGTTTTTT
CASRPRTGRTGELFF
>TRBJ1-2|-|TRBV6-1|-
TGTGCCAGCAGTGAAACTCCAACTAACCCCTGGGGCTACACCTTC
CASSETPTNPWGYTF
>TRBJ2-1|-|TRBV5-1|TRBD2
TGCGCCAGCAGCTTGGCCTCTAGCGGGAGAGATTCGGGCTACAATGAGCAGTTCTTC
CASSLASSGRDSGYNEQFF
>TRBJ2-5|-|TRBV7-9|TRBD1
TGTGCCAGCAGCTTAGCTGGACAGGGGGCTCGGGAGACCCAGTACTTC
CASSLAGQGARETQYF
>TRBJ2-2|-|TRBV7-6|-
TGTGCCAGCAGTTCCTCCCTTCGGGGAAACACCGGGGAGCTGTTTTTT
CASSSSLRGNTGELFF
>TRBJ2-4|-|TRBV5-1|TRBD2
TGCGCCAGCAGCTGGACTAGCGGGTTAGCCAAAAACATTCAGTACTTC
CASSWTSGLAKNIQYF
>TRBJ1-1|-|TRBV6-5|-
TGTGCCAGCGGACCCCGGGCTGAAGCTTTCTTT
CASGPRAEAFF
>TRBJ2-7|-|TRBV5-1|-
TGCGCCAGCAGCCCCCCAGGCCACAAGTCCTACGAGCAGTACTTC
CASSPPGHKSYEQYF